These 14 T cell receptor beta chains share one sample of origin, sequenced in a study of blood T cell repertoires in COVID-19. Clones were sequenced by immunoSEQ multiplex PCR, and TCRdb holds only the in-frame ones, with some missing. The sample carries over 30,000 clones, around 85% recorded once. Sequencing used peripheral blood. These receptors all stem from a man aged 80 or over with active or convalescent COVID-19.

V and J are TRBV5-1 and TRBJ2-1; 8 bases are a match to TRBD2. V lost 0 bases, J lost 5 bases, and 19 bases stayed unmatched. This CDR3 contains 20 residues. The germline gives CDR1 SGHRS, CDR2 YFSETQ. For the CDR3, the DNA is TGCGCCAGCAGCTTGGTCGGTTTCGGTGTAGCGGGGCTCTCGAACAATGAGCAGTTCTTC. Translated, it gives CASSLVGFGVAGLSNNEQFF.

The rearrangement links TRBV7-2 to TRBJ2-5, with D maybe TRBD1 (6 bases). CDR3 length equals 13 residues. CDR1 is SGHTA and CDR2 is FQGNSA in the germline V gene. Trimming removed 6 bases at V and 4 bases at J, with 12 bases between. The CDR3 sequence is CASSYGQIETQYF. CDR3 in DNA: TGTGCCAGCAGTTATGGACAGATAGAGACCCAGTACTTC.

This chain links TRBV21-1 with TRBJ1-1. TRBV21-1 is shown as a pseudogene. The CDR3 sequence is 15 residues long. This CDR3 is CASSPGRTMNTEAFF. The DNA of the CDR3 is TGTGCCAGCTCCCCAGGGAGGACCATGAACACTGAAGCTTTCTTT.

The V gene is TRBV7-2, the J gene TRBJ1-1; 8 nucleotides match TRBD1. Germline values: CDR1 SGHTA, CDR2 FQGNSA. V shed 3 bases, J shed 0 bases, and the junction held 6 bases outside the gene matches. This CDR3 has 16 amino acids. The CDR3 spells CASSLQTGGVNTEAFF. Written as DNA, the CDR3 is TGTGCCAGCAGCTTGCAAACAGGGGGAGTGAACACTGAAGCTTTCTTT.

This clone was seen once. The chain employs TRBV2 and TRBJ2-3; TRBD2 matches 10 bases. V lost 2 bases to trimming and J lost 8 bases; unmatched junction nucleotides: 7. The CDR3 extends over 15 amino acids. Germline CDR1 and CDR2: SNHLY and FYNNEI. The CDR3 loop reads CASSESSGGYGTQYF. The CDR3 DNA reads as TGTGCCAGCAGTGAATCTAGCGGGGGCTATGGTACGCAGTATTTT.

This sequence joins TRBV24-1 and TRBJ2-3; TRBD1 matches at 9 bases. The CDR3 is 15 residues long. Losses at the gene ends were 6 bases for V and 2 bases for J; bases not matched to a gene: 5. In germline, CDR1 is KGHDR, CDR2 SFDVKD. CDR3 region: CATSPGTGPTDTQYF. The DNA for the CDR3 is TGTGCCACCAGTCCCGGGACAGGGCCCACAGATACGCAGTATTTT.

This clone has a handful of counts. J is TRBJ1-2 and V is TRBV9, with 9 bases matching TRBD1. Germline V gene data show CDR1 as SGDLS and CDR2 as YYNGEE. J lost 4 bases, V lost 5 bases, and 6 bases had no gene match. The CDR3 is made up of 14 amino acids. CDR3 loop: CASRGTGRAYGYTF. As DNA, the CDR3 is TGTGCCAGCAGGGGGACAGGGAGAGCCTATGGCTACACCTTC.

V usage is TRBV19 and J usage is TRBJ2-3, with 12 bases matching TRBD2. The CDR3 is 17 residues long. CDR1 is LNHDA and CDR2 is SQIVND in the germline V gene (reference sequence). The J segment lost 3 bases and the V segment lost 3 bases, leaving 7 bases of the junction unmatched. CDR3 residues: CASSMTSGGLVTDTQYF. As DNA, the CDR3 is TGTGCCAGTAGTATGACTAGCGGGGGCCTGGTTACAGATACGCAGTATTTT.

This clone appeared a few times. V gene TRBV2 combines with J gene TRBJ1-5; 7 bases are shared with TRBD1. The CDR3 runs 14 residues. CDR1 and CDR2 from the germline V gene are SNHLY and FYNNEI. The V gene end was trimmed by 5 bases and the J gene end by 4 bases; junction bases not matched to a gene: 5. CDR3 residues: CASSRQGTNQPQHF. DNA for the CDR3: TGTGCCAGCAGTCGACAGGGCACTAATCAGCCCCAGCATTTT.

The rearrangement joins TRBV5-1 to TRBJ2-1, with TRBD2 matching 14 bases. Germline CDR1 is SGHRS and CDR2 is YFSETQ. V lost 3 bases, J lost 10 bases, and 12 bases stayed unmatched. This CDR3 region has 17 residues. Written as DNA, the CDR3 is TGCGCCAGCAGCTCCAACGCCGGGACTAGCGGGAGAATAGAGCAGTTCTTC. This codes for CASSSNAGTSGRIEQFF.

This chain links TRBV11-3 with TRBJ2-5, with TRBD2 identical over 8 bases. CDR1 is SGHNT and CDR2 is YENEEA in the germline V gene. The CDR3 loop spans 13 amino acids. Trimming removed 8 bases from V and 4 bases from J; junction bases left unmatched: 6. CDR3 in amino acids: CASGGLAGETQYF. The CDR3 nucleotides are TGTGCCAGCGGGGGTCTAGCGGGAGAGACCCAGTACTTC.

This clone was recorded many times. The chain employs TRBV6-5 and TRBJ2-1, with 9 bases lining up with TRBD2. This CDR3 comprises 12 residues. Germline values: CDR1 MNHEY, CDR2 SVGAGI. Germline trimming cut 11 bases from V and 8 bases from J; bases unmatched to any gene: 7. CDR3 sequence reads: CASHSGGHEQFF. Written as DNA, the CDR3 is TGTGCCTCTCACAGCGGGGGGCATGAGCAGTTCTTC.

The J gene is TRBJ2-7, the V gene TRBV12-5; 9 positions match TRBD1. The CDR3 totals 13 residues. Germline CDR1 and CDR2: LGHNT and FRNRAP. V was pared by 6 bases and J by 4 bases, with 4 bases of the junction left unmatched. The CDR3 DNA follows: TGTGCTAGTGGCCCCGGGACAGGGTACGAGCAGTACTTC. It specifies CASGPGTGYEQYF.

Of note for this clone: The junction shows a germline mismatch at one end, possibly a read error. J is TRBJ1-6 and V is TRBV15; D not resolved. The germline V gene encodes CDR1 LNHNV and CDR2 YYDKDF (reference sequence). This CDR3 spans 15 amino acids. In nucleotides, the CDR3 is TGTGCCACCAGCAGAGGGGCCTCCTTTAATTCACCCCTCCACTTT. Translation: CATSRGASFNSPLHF.